These 29 T cell receptor beta chains share one sample of origin, sequenced in a study of blood T cell repertoires in COVID-19. Some clones are missing from TCRdb's copy, which holds only in-frame ones; the method was immunoSEQ multiplex PCR. Among about 220,000 clones listed, roughly 89% were seen once. The sequencing sample was made of PBMCs or T cells enriched from blood (not recorded which). Receptors originate from a man aged 25-45 years who had been exposed to COVID-19.

The chain has TRBV19 and TRBJ1-2, with D perhaps TRBD1 (6 bases). Trimming removed 0 bases at V and 1 base at J, with 18 bases between. CDR3 size: 18 residues. Germline CDR1 reads LNHDA; CDR2 reads SQIVND (reference sequence). For the CDR3, the DNA is TGTGCCAGTAGTATAGATCTCTCCAGGGGCAGAGGTAACTATGGCTACACCTTC. It yields the protein CASSIDLSRGRGNYGYTF.

The gene calls are TRBV5-6 and TRBJ2-1, with a weak D call TRBD1 (5 bases). The germline V and J ends were trimmed by 3 bases and 6 bases, with 7 bases remaining between them. Germline-derived CDR1 and CDR2 are SGHDT and YYEEEE. This CDR3 contains 12 residues. The CDR3 reads CASSWGSNEQFF. CDR3 nucleotide sequence: TGTGCCAGCAGCTGGGGCAGCAATGAGCAGTTCTTC.

V is TRBV4-1 and J is TRBJ2-1, with TRBD2 as a possible D gene (5 bases). The CDR3 has 15 residues. Per germline, CDR1 MGHRA and CDR2 YSYEKL. Trimming stripped 4 bases from V and 6 bases from J, with 16 bases between. The CDR3 loop reads CASSPESERTNEQFF. CDR3 nucleotides: TGCGCCAGCAGCCCGGAGTCGGAGCGGACCAATGAGCAGTTCTTC.

In nucleotides, the CDR3 is TGTGCCAGCAGTGAAGCGCCCACGGATTCACCCCTCCACTTT. Amino acids: CASSEAPTDSPLHF. V and J are TRBV6-1 and TRBJ1-6; D is ambiguous. CDR3 length: 14 amino acids. Germline V gene lookup returns CDR1 MNHNS and CDR2 SASEGT. Trimming removed 0 bases at V and 8 bases at J, with 8 bases between.

The gene calls are TRBV19 and TRBJ1-2, with a possible D match to TRBD1 (6 bases). Trimming left V 1 base short and J 4 bases short, with 13 bases between. Germline values: CDR1 LNHDA, CDR2 SQIVND (reference sequence). The CDR3 covers 15 residues. In DNA form, the CDR3 reads TGTGCCAGTAGTATAGGTTACAGGGAGATCTATGGCTACACCTTC. It yields the protein CASSIGYREIYGYTF.

The chain uses TRBV4-3 and TRBJ1-3, with 7 bases aligning to TRBD1. V lost 1 base to trimming and J lost 3 bases; unmatched junction nucleotides: 12. Germline CDR1 is LGHNA and CDR2 is YSLEER. This CDR3 is 18 amino acids long. The CDR3 is CASSQAHRGQGGGNTIYF. CDR3 nucleotide sequence: TGCGCCAGCAGCCAAGCCCACCGCGGGCAGGGGGGTGGAAACACCATATATTTT.

The chain uses TRBV9 and TRBJ1-1; a possible D gene is TRBD1 (6 bases). From germline, CDR1 is SGDLS and CDR2 YYNGEE. Trimming left V 0 bases short and J 3 bases short, with 12 bases between. The CDR3 totals 15 residues. The CDR3 reads CASSVVGGLDTEAFF. In nucleotides, the CDR3 is TGTGCCAGCAGCGTAGTCGGGGGGCTGGACACTGAAGCTTTCTTT.

The chain couples TRBV18 to TRBJ2-5; D unresolved. CDR3 length: 14 residues. Trimming shortened V by 1 base and J by 2 bases, and 8 bases separated the two germline ends. From germline, CDR1 is KGHSH and CDR2 LQKENI. The CDR3 DNA reads as TGTGCCAGCTCACCACAACATCTGCAAGAGACCCAGTACTTC. Translated, it gives CASSPQHLQETQYF.

The chain couples TRBV5-1 to TRBJ1-4; unclear D gene. Germline assignment: CDR1 SGHRS and CDR2 YFSETQ. The CDR3 runs 13 residues. V was shortened by 0 bases and J by 5 bases, with 5 bases between the two germline ends. CDR3 sequence reads: CASSLGTNEKLFF. The CDR3 DNA follows: TGCGCCAGCAGCTTGGGTACAAATGAAAAACTGTTTTTT.

This rearrangement joins TRBV5-1 to TRBJ1-2; D not resolved. The germline CDR1 and CDR2 sequences are SGHRS and YFSETQ. The CDR3 sequence is 13 residues long. Trimming left V 4 bases short and J 4 bases short, with 11 bases between. Here the CDR3 DNA reads TGCGCCAGCAGCGATACAGCGGGCTATGGCTACACCTTC. It translates to CASSDTAGYGYTF.

This sequence joins TRBV6-5 and TRBJ2-7, with D unclear. The V end lost 0 bases, the J end lost 5 bases, and 17 bases lay between the germline ends. In germline, CDR1 is MNHEY, CDR2 SVGAGI. This CDR3 comprises 16 residues. This CDR3 reads CASSYSVLQVRHEQYF. The CDR3 DNA reads TGTGCCAGCAGTTACTCGGTTCTCCAGGTCAGACACGAGCAGTACTTC.

The gene calls are TRBV29-1 and TRBJ1-2; unclear D gene. With 3 bases removed from V and 4 bases from J, the gap between germline ends came to 9 bases. Germline CDR1 is SQVTM and CDR2 is ANQGSEA. CDR3 length: 12 residues. The CDR3 reads CSVDERIYGYTF. CDR3 sequence (DNA): TGCAGCGTTGATGAGCGTATCTATGGCTACACCTTC. Full variable domain (missing parts from reference TRBV29-1 and TRBJ1-2): SAVISQKPSRDICQRGTSLTIQCQVDSQVTMMFWYRQQPGQSLTLIATANQGSEATYESGFVIDKFPISRPNLTFSTLTVSNMSPEDSSIYLCSVDERIYGYTFGSGTRLTVV.

This rearrangement joins TRBV21-1 to TRBJ1-4; the table names TRBD1, a call not compared with the DNA. TRBV21-1 is termed a pseudogene. This CDR3 spans 16 amino acids. The CDR3 nucleotides read TGTGCCAGCAGCGTCAAGGACAGGCAAACTAATGAAAAACTGTTTTTT. Translation: CASSVKDRQTNEKLFF.

This clone occurred once. The CDR3 DNA follows: TGTGCCAGTAGTAAGGGGTATGGCTACACCTTC. Encoded protein: CASSKGYGYTF. This rearrangement joins TRBV19 to TRBJ1-2; D may be TRBD1 (5 bases). The germline V gene encodes CDR1 LNHDA and CDR2 SQIVND (reference sequence). V was pared by 4 bases and J by 5 bases, with 5 bases between. This CDR3 comprises 11 residues.

J is TRBJ2-6 and V is TRBV5-6, with D uncertain. Deletions cut 0 bases from V and 0 bases from J, with 7 bases between. The CDR3 totals 16 residues. From germline, CDR1 is SGHDT and CDR2 YYEEEE. The DNA of the CDR3 is TGTGCCAGCAGCTTGGGCAGAACCTCTGGGGCCAACGTCCTGACTTTC. It yields the protein CASSLGRTSGANVLTF.

The chain has TRBV7-3 and TRBJ2-3, with 8 bases that match TRBD2. Germline CDR1 reads SGHTA; CDR2 reads FQGTGA. Losses at the gene ends were 1 base for V and 0 bases for J; bases not matched to a gene: 9. CDR3 length: 18 residues. The CDR3 protein is CASSLIPGSGTSTDTQYF. CDR3 DNA: TGTGCCAGCAGCTTAATACCGGGTAGCGGGACCAGCACAGATACGCAGTATTTT.

This clone was detected only once. This chain uses TRBV19 with TRBJ1-5; D unclear. V lost 7 bases and J lost 0, with 13 bases in between. The germline V gene has CDR1 LNHDA and CDR2 SQIVND (reference sequence). CDR3 length: 15 residues. Here the CDR3 reads CASKAGRFSNQPQHF. CDR3 nucleotides: TGTGCCAGTAAGGCAGGCAGATTTAGCAATCAGCCCCAGCATTTT.

The chain recombines TRBV5-1 with TRBJ1-6, with TRBD1 matching 7 bases. Looked up from germline, CDR1 is SGHRS and CDR2 is YFSETQ. V was clipped by 0 bases and J by 7 bases; unmatched bases: 4. The CDR3 sequence is 15 residues long. The CDR3 is CASSLAGTANSPLHF. DNA of the CDR3: TGCGCCAGCAGCTTGGCCGGGACAGCCAATTCACCCCTCCACTTT.

The rearrangement joins TRBV19 to TRBJ2-3; D perhaps matches TRBD2 (5 bases). Trimming left V 4 bases short and J 1 base short, with 9 bases between. There are 14 residues in the CDR3. CDR1 and CDR2 from the germline V gene are LNHDA and SQIVND (reference sequence). Here the CDR3 reads CASSRHSGTDTQYF. The CDR3 DNA is TGTGCCAGTAGTAGGCATAGCGGCACAGATACGCAGTATTTT.

J is TRBJ1-2 and V is TRBV14; D unclear. The germline gives CDR1 SGHDN, CDR2 FVKESK. The CDR3 runs 12 residues. V was cut by 1 base and J by 4 bases, with 4 bases left in between. For the CDR3, the DNA is TGTGCCAGCAGCCAAGGCGGCTATGGCTACACCTTC. Translated, it gives CASSQGGYGYTF.

The CDR3 DNA follows: TGTGCCAGTTCTATACTCCGGGACACAGACACTGAAGCTTTCTTT. Amino acid sequence: CASSILRDTDTEAFF. The chain employs TRBV19 and TRBJ1-1, with a tentative D call TRBD1 (6 bases). CDR1 is LNHDA, CDR2 SQIVND, per germline (reference sequence). The CDR3 runs 15 residues. Trimming left V 8 bases short and J 3 bases short, with 19 bases between.

The CDR3 protein is CASSQGRGGLRDTQYF. The CDR3 region has the DNA TGCGCCAGCAGCCAAGGCCGGGGGGGCTTGAGGGATACGCAGTATTTT. V gene TRBV4-3 combines with J gene TRBJ2-3; 8 nucleotides align to TRBD2. The V and J ends lost 1 base and 6 bases, in that order; junction bases with no gene match: 9. The CDR3 sequence is 16 residues long. Germline lookup yields CDR1 LGHNA and CDR2 YSLEER.

The V and J genes are TRBV11-2 and TRBJ2-7; 7 bases are a match to TRBD2. Germline-derived CDR1 and CDR2 are SGHAT and FQNNGV. With V trimmed by 5 bases and J by 6 bases, 13 bases remained unmatched. This CDR3 spans 15 amino acids. CDR3 sequence: CASSRVGGSLSEQYF. The CDR3 DNA follows: TGTGCCAGCAGCCGCGTGGGAGGGTCCCTGAGCGAGCAGTACTTC.

The chain combines TRBV7-9 with TRBJ2-7, with D perhaps matching TRBD2 (6 bases). This CDR3 contains 13 residues. CDR1 and CDR2 (germline): SEHNR, FQNEAQ (reference sequence). Deletions cut 5 bases from V and 2 bases from J, with 10 bases between. The CDR3 loop reads CASSTGLPYEQYF. DNA for the CDR3: TGTGCCAGCAGCACGGGACTCCCCTACGAGCAGTACTTC.

The chain joins TRBV16 to TRBJ1-2; 9 bases line up with TRBD1. Germline lookup yields CDR1 KGHSY and CDR2 FQNENV. V trimming: 4 bases; J trimming: 3 bases; junction bases outside the gene matches: 6. The CDR3 totals 15 residues. CDR3 sequence reads: CASSPLTGGDYGYTF. The CDR3 DNA follows: TGTGCCAGCAGCCCACTGACAGGGGGTGACTATGGCTACACCTTC.

V usage is TRBV5-1 and J usage is TRBJ1-5; no clear D. From germline, CDR1 is SGHRS and CDR2 YFSETQ. With 0 bases removed from V and 6 bases from J, the gap between germline ends came to 10 bases. The CDR3 covers 14 residues. CDR3 region: CASSLDQAGQPQHF. The CDR3 region has the DNA TGCGCCAGCAGCTTGGATCAGGCAGGTCAGCCCCAGCATTTT.

The chain employs TRBV27 and TRBJ2-7; maybe TRBD2 (5 bases). Germline CDR1 and CDR2: MNHEY and SMNVEV (reference sequence). The CDR3 spans 15 residues. Trimming pared 3 bases from V and 1 base from J, leaving 13 bases between. This CDR3 is CASSFFEGTSYEQYF. The CDR3 DNA is TGTGCCAGCAGTTTTTTTGAGGGTACTTCCTACGAGCAGTACTTC.

The chain uses TRBV19 and TRBJ1-1; 7 bases are a match to TRBD1. Germline lookup yields CDR1 LNHDA and CDR2 SQIVND (reference sequence). The ends lost 10 bases at V and 1 base at J; junction bases unmatched: 9. This CDR3 is built from 14 residues. The CDR3 bases are TGTGCCACCGCCAAAGGGACAGCGAACACTGAAGCTTTCTTT. Amino acids: CATAKGTANTEAFF.

This rearrangement joins TRBV7-9 to TRBJ1-2; the match to TRBD1 covers 10 bases. V gave up 7 bases and J gave up 6 bases; unmatched junction bases: 5. This CDR3 comprises 13 residues. Germline assignment: CDR1 SEHNR and CDR2 FQNEAQ (reference sequence). The CDR3 sequence: CASNGQGEHGYTF. The CDR3 DNA reads TGTGCCAGCAACGGACAGGGGGAGCATGGCTACACCTTC.